This is a list of T cell receptor beta chains from one sample in a study of T cell responses to AZD1222 COVID-19 vaccine. Some clones are missing from TCRdb's copy, which holds only in-frame ones; the method was immunoSEQ multiplex PCR. Of approximately 120,000 clones in the sample, roughly 88% were seen once. The material was peripheral blood, obtained 28 days after the second AZD1222 dose. These receptors came from an adult who received the AZD1222 COVID-19 vaccine. CDR3s leave out the opening cysteine and the closing phenylalanine or tryptophan. The listing skips clone size in some rows; elsewhere it reads once, few, many or a size class.

V gene	clone size	CDR3 protein
TRBV9	NA	ASSVKRGRWNEQF
TRBV18	NA	ASSTGYSTEAF
TRBV7-2	NA	ASSRRVDQPQH
TRBV7-6	NA	ASSSLAPLENRDGYSPLH
TRBV6-2/TRBV6-3	NA	ASSPSGGAVDIQY
TRBV3-1/TRBV3-2	NA	ASSHWVRKGWTGELF
TRBV11-2	NA	ASSLDGAGLEGYT
TRBV20-1	NA	SASGGGD
TRBV5-1	NA	ASSRAGEHEQY
TRBV6-5	few	ASSYSAGRYEQY
TRBV5-4	NA	ASIENTEAF
TRBV7-2	NA	ASSLARGPYTGELF
TRBV10-2	NA	ASRQDRVNYHSPLH
TRBV18	NA	ASSPLGRGPSPLH
TRBV30	NA	AWSVLGGSYEQY
TRBV4-3	NA	ASSQEGGGAPYEQY
TRBV6-5	NA	ASSYGDTEAF
TRBV2	NA	ASSLQGDSNQPQH
TRBV11-2	NA	ASSRRGSKSTYEQY
TRBV27	NA	ASRISRTGAYSPLH
TRBV28	NA	ASSLGGSSGNTIY
TRBV28	NA	ASSLSQTPVTRSPLH
TRBV7-9	NA	ASSVAQGAFDQPQH
TRBV4-1	NA	ASSQLRGGSSYEQY
TRBV7-9	few	ASSLGTGDYGYT
TRBV30	NA	AWSVGSPQEKLF
TRBV6-2/TRBV6-3	NA	ASSYSRAHWETQY
TRBV11-2	NA	ASSDQGRGNTEAF
TRBV9	NA	ASSVTIRGSPLH
TRBV6-2/TRBV6-3	NA	ASSPMAGAGNQPQH
TRBV18	NA	ASSPLSLGGAPGELF
TRBV11-2	once	ASSLGQKYEQY
TRBV7-2	NA	ASSLTGGVSGANVLT
TRBV7-9	NA	ASSPGQATNEKLF
TRBV5-1	few	ASSMDGQARSTEAF
TRBV28	NA	ASSFTLGPTGNTIY
TRBV14	NA	ASSQVRGGAYEKLF
TRBV11-1	NA	ASSLSRNYGYT
TRBV28	NA	ASSLLPGGMNTEAF
TRBV7-9	NA	ASSIGRDYGYT
TRBV7-8	NA	ASSQPGQGPGAKNIQY
TRBV28	NA	ASSFVSGTGYH
TRBV6-5	NA	ASSYAGSTEAF
TRBV5-1	NA	ASSPTGVEAF
TRBV28	NA	ASPGPNTGELF
TRBV27	NA	ASRTGAYEQY
TRBV4-3	NA	ASSQEILRLTVHNSPLH
TRBV24-1	NA	ATSARSSYNEQF
TRBV5-7	NA	ASSSKVRSQETQY
TRBV5-1	NA	ASSFWGRDTQY
TRBV5-6	NA	ASSLWDRNQPQH
TRBV5-4	NA	ASSLFGSRELF
TRBV28	NA	SHTGGYT
TRBV28	NA	ASSQTGTGGTQY
TRBV6-6	once	ASSPFQGANSPLH
TRBV5-1	NA	ASSLGQKVTEAF
TRBV2	NA	ASSQFYEQY
TRBV2	NA	ASTPPREFHNSPLH